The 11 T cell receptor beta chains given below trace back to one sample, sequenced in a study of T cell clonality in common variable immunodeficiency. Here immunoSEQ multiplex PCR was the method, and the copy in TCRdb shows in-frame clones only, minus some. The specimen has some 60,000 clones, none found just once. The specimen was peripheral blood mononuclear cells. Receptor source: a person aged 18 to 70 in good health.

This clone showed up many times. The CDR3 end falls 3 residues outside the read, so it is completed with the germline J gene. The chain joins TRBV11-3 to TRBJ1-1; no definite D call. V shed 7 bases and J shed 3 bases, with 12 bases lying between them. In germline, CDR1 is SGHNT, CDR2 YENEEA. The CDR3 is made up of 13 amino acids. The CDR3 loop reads CASKSGKDTEAFF. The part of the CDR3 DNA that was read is TGTGCCAGCAAGTCTGGCAAGGACACTGAA.

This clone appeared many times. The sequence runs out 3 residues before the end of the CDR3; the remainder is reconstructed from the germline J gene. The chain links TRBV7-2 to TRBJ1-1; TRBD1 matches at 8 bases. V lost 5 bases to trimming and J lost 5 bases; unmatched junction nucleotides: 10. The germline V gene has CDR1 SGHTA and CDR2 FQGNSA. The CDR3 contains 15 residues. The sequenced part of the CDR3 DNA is TGTGCCAGCAGCGCCGGACAGGGAGGGTTAACTGAA. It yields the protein CASSAGQGGLTE. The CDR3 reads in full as CASSAGQGGLTEAFF.

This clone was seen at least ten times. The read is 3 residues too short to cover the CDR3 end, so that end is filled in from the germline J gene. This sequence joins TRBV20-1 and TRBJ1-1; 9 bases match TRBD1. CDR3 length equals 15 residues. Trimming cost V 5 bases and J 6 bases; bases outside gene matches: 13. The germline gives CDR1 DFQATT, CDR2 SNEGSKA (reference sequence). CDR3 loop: CSAHPGQGVRAEAFF. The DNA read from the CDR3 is TGCAGTGCTCACCCGGGACAGGGAGTGCGGGCTGAA.

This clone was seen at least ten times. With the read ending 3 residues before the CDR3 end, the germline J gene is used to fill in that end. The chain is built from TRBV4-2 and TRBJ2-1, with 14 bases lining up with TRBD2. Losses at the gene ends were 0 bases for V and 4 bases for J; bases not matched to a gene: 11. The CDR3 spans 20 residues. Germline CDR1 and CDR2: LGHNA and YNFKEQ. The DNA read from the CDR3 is TGTGCCAGCAGCCAAGATTTTGGGACTAGCGGGAGAAAGGGTTACAATGAG. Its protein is CASSQDFGTSGRKGYNE. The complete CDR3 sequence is CASSQDFGTSGRKGYNEQFF.

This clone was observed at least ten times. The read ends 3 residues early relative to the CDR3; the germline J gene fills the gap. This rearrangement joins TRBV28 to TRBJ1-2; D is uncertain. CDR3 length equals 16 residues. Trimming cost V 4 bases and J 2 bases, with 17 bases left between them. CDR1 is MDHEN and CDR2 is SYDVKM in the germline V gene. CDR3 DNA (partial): TGTGCCAGCAGTTCGGTACCCATCCCCCGCAACTATGGC. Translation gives CASSSVPIPRNYG. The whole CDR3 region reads CASSSVPIPRNYGYTF.

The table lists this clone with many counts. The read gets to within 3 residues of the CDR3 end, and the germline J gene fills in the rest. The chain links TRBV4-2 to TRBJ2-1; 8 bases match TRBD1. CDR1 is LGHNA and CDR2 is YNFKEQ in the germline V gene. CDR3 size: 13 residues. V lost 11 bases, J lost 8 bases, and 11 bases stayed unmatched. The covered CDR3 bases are TGTGCCGTCCGCACAGACAGGGGTTATGAG. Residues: CAVRTDRGYE. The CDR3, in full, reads CAVRTDRGYEQFF.

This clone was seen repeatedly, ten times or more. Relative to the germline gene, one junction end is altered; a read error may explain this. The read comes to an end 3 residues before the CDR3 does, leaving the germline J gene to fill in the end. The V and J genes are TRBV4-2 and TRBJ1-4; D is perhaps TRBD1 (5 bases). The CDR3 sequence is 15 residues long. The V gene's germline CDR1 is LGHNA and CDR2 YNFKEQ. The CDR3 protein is CASSQETRQNEKLFF. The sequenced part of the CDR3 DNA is TGCGCCAGCAGCCAAGAGACCCGACAGAATGAAAAA.

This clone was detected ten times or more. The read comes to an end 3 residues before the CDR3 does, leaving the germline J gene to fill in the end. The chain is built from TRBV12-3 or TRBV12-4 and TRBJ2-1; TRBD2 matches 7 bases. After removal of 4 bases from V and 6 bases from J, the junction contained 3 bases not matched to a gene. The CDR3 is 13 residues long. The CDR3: CASSSSGINEQFF. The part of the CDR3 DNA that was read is TGTGCCAGCAGTTCTAGCGGTATCAATGAG.

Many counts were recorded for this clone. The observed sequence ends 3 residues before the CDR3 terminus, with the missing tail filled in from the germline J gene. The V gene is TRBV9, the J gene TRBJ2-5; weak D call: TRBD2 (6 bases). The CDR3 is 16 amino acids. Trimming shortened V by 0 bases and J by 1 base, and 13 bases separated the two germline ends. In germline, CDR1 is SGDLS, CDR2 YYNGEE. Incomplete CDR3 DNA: TGTGCCAGCAGCGTAGGGGCTAGCGCGAGCCAAGAGACC. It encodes CASSVGASASQET. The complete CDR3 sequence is CASSVGASASQETQYF.

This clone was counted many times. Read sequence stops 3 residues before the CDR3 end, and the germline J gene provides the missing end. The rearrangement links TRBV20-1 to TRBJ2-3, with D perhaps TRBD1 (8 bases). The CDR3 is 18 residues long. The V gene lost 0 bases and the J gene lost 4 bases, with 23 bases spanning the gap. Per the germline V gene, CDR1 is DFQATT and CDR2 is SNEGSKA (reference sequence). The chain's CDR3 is CSARDHRGRGGRADTQYF. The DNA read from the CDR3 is TGCAGTGCTAGAGATCACAGGGGGAGGGGAGGTCGAGCAGATACG.

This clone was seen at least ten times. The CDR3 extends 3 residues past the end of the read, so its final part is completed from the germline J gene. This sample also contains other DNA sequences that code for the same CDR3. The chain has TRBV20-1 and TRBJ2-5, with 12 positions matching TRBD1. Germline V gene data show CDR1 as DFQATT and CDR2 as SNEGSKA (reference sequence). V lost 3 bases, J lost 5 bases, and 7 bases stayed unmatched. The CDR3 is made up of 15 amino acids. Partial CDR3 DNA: TGCAGTGCTAGTATTGGGACAGGGGGCTGGGAGACC. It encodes CSASIGTGGWET. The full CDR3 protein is CSASIGTGGWETQYF.